This is a list of T cell receptor beta chains from one sample in a study of cytomegalovirus exposure and HLA in healthy donors. Assay: immunoSEQ multiplex PCR; the TCRdb copy retains only in-frame clones and omits some. The sample consists of about 190,000 clones, about 69% of them appearing once. The material sequenced was PBMCs. The receptors derive from a man younger than 45 in good health and CMV-seropositive. Both conserved end residues are part of each CDR3. Each record gives: clone size, J gene, D gene, CDR3 length, V gene, CDR3 DNA, CDR3 protein. A D gene is named only where the DNA matches it firmly. Rows give clone size only sometimes, using once, few, many, or a class for an expanded clone.

clone size: NA; J gene: TRBJ2-3; D gene: NA; CDR3 length: 15; V gene: TRBV7-2; CDR3 DNA: TGTGCCAGCAGCCCCGGACGGGGGAGCACAGATACGCAGTATTTT; CDR3 protein: CASSPGRGSTDTQYF
clone size: NA; J gene: TRBJ2-1; D gene: NA; CDR3 length: 18; V gene: TRBV21-1; CDR3 DNA: TGTGCCAGCAGCACTCCGGGACTAGCGGGGGGGGGCTACAATGAGCAGTTCTTC; CDR3 protein: CASSTPGLAGGGYNEQFF
clone size: few; J gene: TRBJ1-1; D gene: NA; CDR3 length: 14; V gene: TRBV4-2; CDR3 DNA: TGTGCCAGCAGCCAAGAACAGGTGACGCCTGAAGCTTTCTTT; CDR3 protein: CASSQEQVTPEAFF
clone size: NA; J gene: TRBJ1-2; D gene: NA; CDR3 length: 12; V gene: TRBV6-6; CDR3 DNA: TGTGCCAGCAGTGGCACTAACTATGGCTACACCTTC; CDR3 protein: CASSGTNYGYTF
clone size: NA; J gene: TRBJ1-1; D gene: TRBD1; CDR3 length: 15; V gene: TRBV19; CDR3 DNA: TGTGCCAGCCGACAGGGGCTTCATATGAACACTGAAGCTTTCTTT; CDR3 protein: CASRQGLHMNTEAFF
clone size: few; J gene: TRBJ1-1; D gene: TRBD1; CDR3 length: 11; V gene: TRBV6-1; CDR3 DNA: TGTGCCAGCAGTGAGTACAGGGGAGCTTTCTTT; CDR3 protein: CASSEYRGAFF
clone size: few; J gene: TRBJ2-1; D gene: TRBD2; CDR3 length: 15; V gene: TRBV7-9; CDR3 DNA: TGTGCCAGCAGCATTCTAGCGGGGGGCAGGGATGAGCAGTTCTTC; CDR3 protein: CASSILAGGRDEQFF
clone size: NA; J gene: TRBJ2-6; D gene: TRBD2; CDR3 length: 19; V gene: TRBV5-1; CDR3 DNA: TGCGCCAGCAGCTTGGGGCTAGCGGGTTCTTTCTCTGGGGCCAACGTCCTGACTTTC; CDR3 protein: CASSLGLAGSFSGANVLTF
clone size: NA; J gene: TRBJ1-6; D gene: TRBD1; CDR3 length: 19; V gene: TRBV19; CDR3 DNA: TGTGCCAGTAGTAGCCTCCCCTGGGACAGGGGTGCCTATAATTCACCCCTCCACTTT; CDR3 protein: CASSSLPWDRGAYNSPLHF
clone size: NA; J gene: TRBJ1-5; D gene: TRBD1; CDR3 length: 16; V gene: TRBV6-6; CDR3 DNA: TGTGCCAGCAGCAACCATCCCAGGGGGACGGGTCAGCCCCAGCATTTT; CDR3 protein: CASSNHPRGTGQPQHF
clone size: NA; J gene: TRBJ2-4; D gene: TRBD2; CDR3 length: 14; V gene: TRBV5-3; CDR3 DNA: TGTGCTGAGGGGGGGACTAGCGGGAGGAACATTCAGTACTTC; CDR3 protein: CAEGGTSGRNIQYF
clone size: NA; J gene: TRBJ2-2; D gene: TRBD2; CDR3 length: 17; V gene: TRBV5-6; CDR3 DNA: TGTGCCAGCAGCGAGACGCCAGCGGGAGGGCCCACCGGGGAGCTGTTTTTT; CDR3 protein: CASSETPAGGPTGELFF
clone size: NA; J gene: TRBJ2-5; D gene: TRBD1; CDR3 length: 16; V gene: TRBV5-1; CDR3 DNA: TGCGCCAGCAGCTTGGCCTCGGGACAGAACCTAGAGACCCAGTACTTC; CDR3 protein: CASSLASGQNLETQYF
clone size: NA; J gene: TRBJ1-1; D gene: TRBD1; CDR3 length: 16; V gene: TRBV11-2; CDR3 DNA: TGTGCCAGCAGCTTAGGACAGGGAGATTGGAACACTGAAGCTTTCTTT; CDR3 protein: CASSLGQGDWNTEAFF
clone size: NA; J gene: TRBJ2-5; D gene: TRBD2; CDR3 length: 14; V gene: TRBV9; CDR3 DNA: TGTGCCAGCAGCCCGAGCGGGAGCCAAGAGACCCAGTACTTC; CDR3 protein: CASSPSGSQETQYF
clone size: once; J gene: TRBJ2-2; D gene: NA; CDR3 length: 14; V gene: TRBV28; CDR3 DNA: TGTGCCAGCTGGTCGACCCAGGGGACCGGGGAGCTGTTTTTT; CDR3 protein: CASWSTQGTGELFF
clone size: NA; J gene: TRBJ2-1; D gene: NA; CDR3 length: 14; V gene: TRBV4-1; CDR3 DNA: TGCGCCAGCCGCCCCGCGGGACCCTACAATGAGCAGTTCTTC; CDR3 protein: CASRPAGPYNEQFF
clone size: NA; J gene: TRBJ2-5; D gene: NA; CDR3 length: 14; V gene: TRBV2; CDR3 DNA: TGTGCCAGCAGGGACCCTAGGGGTCAAGAGACCCAGTACTTC; CDR3 protein: CASRDPRGQETQYF
clone size: NA; J gene: TRBJ2-1; D gene: NA; CDR3 length: 14; V gene: TRBV19; CDR3 DNA: TGTGCCAGTACCCTAGGCTTGCCCTACAATGAGCAGTTCTTC; CDR3 protein: CASTLGLPYNEQFF
clone size: NA; J gene: TRBJ2-3; D gene: TRBD1; CDR3 length: 18; V gene: TRBV4-3; CDR3 DNA: TGCGCCAGCAGCCAAGATCCCGCACAGGGGGCGATAACAGATACGCAGTATTTT; CDR3 protein: CASSQDPAQGAITDTQYF
clone size: NA; J gene: TRBJ2-1; D gene: TRBD2; CDR3 length: 15; V gene: TRBV9; CDR3 DNA: TGTGCCAGCAGCGGTAGCGGGGGGCCCTACAATGAGCAGTTCTTC; CDR3 protein: CASSGSGGPYNEQFF
clone size: NA; J gene: TRBJ2-7; D gene: NA; CDR3 length: 15; V gene: TRBV27; CDR3 DNA: TGTGCCAGCAGTCCGCCGGGGTTGAGAAAGTACGAGCAGTACTTC; CDR3 protein: CASSPPGLRKYEQYF
clone size: NA; J gene: TRBJ2-3; D gene: TRBD2; CDR3 length: 16; V gene: TRBV7-2; CDR3 DNA: TGTGCCAGCAGCCTGGGGAGGGCCCGGGGGACAGATACGCAGTATTTT; CDR3 protein: CASSLGRARGTDTQYF
clone size: NA; J gene: TRBJ2-7; D gene: NA; CDR3 length: 14; V gene: TRBV6-5; CDR3 DNA: TGTGCCAGCAGTTACGACAGGTTGACCTACGAGCAGTACTTC; CDR3 protein: CASSYDRLTYEQYF
clone size: few; J gene: TRBJ2-7; D gene: NA; CDR3 length: 15; V gene: TRBV27; CDR3 DNA: TGTGCCAGCAGTTTTAGTCTGACGGGGACCTACGAGCAGTACTTC; CDR3 protein: CASSFSLTGTYEQYF
clone size: NA; J gene: TRBJ1-4; D gene: TRBD1; CDR3 length: 13; V gene: TRBV2; CDR3 DNA: TGTGCCAGCAGTCAGGGACAGAATGAAAAACTGTTTTTT; CDR3 protein: CASSQGQNEKLFF
clone size: NA; J gene: TRBJ1-3; D gene: NA; CDR3 length: 14; V gene: TRBV10-3; CDR3 DNA: TGTGCCATCAGTTCCCCGGCGGGGGGAAACGCCATATATTTT; CDR3 protein: CAISSPAGGNAIYF
clone size: NA; J gene: TRBJ2-1; D gene: NA; CDR3 length: 12; V gene: TRBV7-2; CDR3 DNA: TGTGCCAGCAGCCAGGGGGGCCATGAGCAGTTCTTC; CDR3 protein: CASSQGGHEQFF
clone size: NA; J gene: TRBJ2-3; D gene: NA; CDR3 length: 11; V gene: TRBV10-3; CDR3 DNA: TGTGCCATCCTACTAGGCGATACGCAGTATTTT; CDR3 protein: CAILLGDTQYF
clone size: few; J gene: TRBJ2-1; D gene: NA; CDR3 length: 14; V gene: TRBV7-9; CDR3 DNA: TGTGCCAGTTACCTCCGGGGAGTAAGAAATGAGCAGTTCTTC; CDR3 protein: CASYLRGVRNEQFF
clone size: NA; J gene: TRBJ2-2; D gene: TRBD1; CDR3 length: 16; V gene: TRBV9; CDR3 DNA: TGTGCCAGCAGCGTAGGGACAGGGGGCGCAAACGGGGAGCTGTTTTTT; CDR3 protein: CASSVGTGGANGELFF
clone size: few; J gene: TRBJ1-4; D gene: TRBD1; CDR3 length: 14; V gene: TRBV9; CDR3 DNA: TGTGCCAGCAGCGGACAGGGGGACGGGAAAAAACTGTTTTTT; CDR3 protein: CASSGQGDGKKLFF
clone size: NA; J gene: TRBJ2-7; D gene: NA; CDR3 length: 15; V gene: TRBV7-6; CDR3 DNA: TGTGCCAGCAGCCAGGCCACATATTCAACCTACGAGCAGTACTTC; CDR3 protein: CASSQATYSTYEQYF
clone size: NA; J gene: TRBJ1-5; D gene: TRBD1; CDR3 length: 15; V gene: TRBV4-3; CDR3 DNA: TGCGCCAGCAGTCCTCCGGGACAGGGCAATCAGCCCCAGCATTTT; CDR3 protein: CASSPPGQGNQPQHF
clone size: NA; J gene: TRBJ2-7; D gene: TRBD2; CDR3 length: 16; V gene: TRBV11-2; CDR3 DNA: TGTGCCAGCAGCTTAGATAGCGGGATGAGCTCCTACGAGCAGTACTTC; CDR3 protein: CASSLDSGMSSYEQYF
clone size: NA; J gene: TRBJ2-5; D gene: NA; CDR3 length: 16; V gene: TRBV9; CDR3 DNA: TGTGCCAGCAGCGTCCGAAGGTGGGCTACACAAGAGACCCAGTACTTC; CDR3 protein: CASSVRRWATQETQYF
clone size: NA; J gene: TRBJ2-7; D gene: TRBD1; CDR3 length: 16; V gene: TRBV2; CDR3 DNA: TGTGCCAGCAGTCCTTTCTTGTCGACAGGGGGAGGTGAGCAGTACTTC; CDR3 protein: CASSPFLSTGGGEQYF
clone size: NA; J gene: TRBJ1-2; D gene: TRBD1; CDR3 length: 13; V gene: TRBV6-6; CDR3 DNA: TGTGCCAGCAGTGGCGGACAGGGGACTGGCTACACCTTC; CDR3 protein: CASSGGQGTGYTF
clone size: few; J gene: TRBJ2-2; D gene: NA; CDR3 length: 15; V gene: TRBV19; CDR3 DNA: TGTGCCAGTCAAAGACAGACCTCGAACACCGGGGAGCTGTTTTTT; CDR3 protein: CASQRQTSNTGELFF
clone size: NA; J gene: TRBJ1-2; D gene: NA; CDR3 length: 14; V gene: TRBV28; CDR3 DNA: TGTGCCAGCAGTTTAAGCCTTCGGGTCTATGGCTACACCTTC; CDR3 protein: CASSLSLRVYGYTF
clone size: NA; J gene: TRBJ2-1; D gene: TRBD1; CDR3 length: 15; V gene: TRBV7-3; CDR3 DNA: TGTGCCAGCAGCTACACAGGGGTGCCGGACAATGAGCAGTTCTTC; CDR3 protein: CASSYTGVPDNEQFF
clone size: NA; J gene: TRBJ2-7; D gene: TRBD2; CDR3 length: 16; V gene: TRBV7-9; CDR3 DNA: TGTGCCAGCAGCTCGGGGGGTAGCGGGAAATCCTACGAGCAGTACTTC; CDR3 protein: CASSSGGSGKSYEQYF
clone size: NA; J gene: TRBJ1-2; D gene: NA; CDR3 length: 14; V gene: TRBV28; CDR3 DNA: TGTGCCAGCAGTTTATGGGGCAGTAACTATGGCTACACCTTC; CDR3 protein: CASSLWGSNYGYTF
clone size: NA; J gene: TRBJ2-7; D gene: NA; CDR3 length: 14; V gene: TRBV6-1; CDR3 DNA: TGTGCCAGCAGTGAGTCAGTAAGGGGTACCGAGCAGTACTTC; CDR3 protein: CASSESVRGTEQYF
clone size: NA; J gene: TRBJ1-6; D gene: NA; CDR3 length: 15; V gene: TRBV7-2; CDR3 DNA: TGTGCCAGTTCCCCTTATTCTGCTATTAATTCACCCCTCCACTTT; CDR3 protein: CASSPYSAINSPLHF
clone size: NA; J gene: TRBJ2-3; D gene: TRBD2; CDR3 length: 18; V gene: TRBV5-6; CDR3 DNA: TGTGCCAGCAGCTTGGTAGCGGGGGGGGCGCATAGCACAGATACGCAGTATTTT; CDR3 protein: CASSLVAGGAHSTDTQYF
clone size: NA; J gene: TRBJ2-7; D gene: NA; CDR3 length: 11; V gene: TRBV11-1; CDR3 DNA: TGTGCCAGCAGTCAACTGGACGAGCAGTACTTC; CDR3 protein: CASSQLDEQYF
clone size: few; J gene: TRBJ2-5; D gene: NA; CDR3 length: 15; V gene: TRBV5-1; CDR3 DNA: TGCGCCAGCAGCTTGGCCGGGAGCGGTCGGGAGACCCAGTACTTC; CDR3 protein: CASSLAGSGRETQYF
clone size: NA; J gene: TRBJ2-7; D gene: NA; CDR3 length: 13; V gene: TRBV29-1; CDR3 DNA: TGCAGCGTTGTGGTGGGCAACTCCTACGAGCAGTACTTC; CDR3 protein: CSVVVGNSYEQYF
clone size: once; J gene: TRBJ1-3; D gene: NA; CDR3 length: 15; V gene: TRBV19; CDR3 DNA: TGTGCCAGTCGTGACAGGCATGCTTCTGGAAACACCATATATTTT; CDR3 protein: CASRDRHASGNTIYF